The 9 T cell receptor beta chains below come from one sample, sequenced in a study of T cells in Graves' hyperthyroidism and ophthalmopathy. The CDR3 regions of TCR beta were amplified from RNA transcripts. The HTBI primer set served for first-round RT-PCR of the TCR CDR3. TCRdb re-derived calls from the multiplex PCR reads in MiXCR, one entry per CDR3 protein. The table records around 420,000 distinct CDR3 sequences, approximately 14% of them present only once. The sequenced material came from blood. The receptors derive from a woman under 30 with Graves' hyperthyroidism.

This clonotype was detected ten times or more. The CDR3 nucleotides are TGTGCCAGCAGCTCGGACAGGGGAGGTACAGATACGCAGTATTTT. It translates to CASSSDRGGTDTQYF. This chain joins TRBV28 and TRBJ2-3, with 9 bases identical to TRBD1. CDR3 length equals 15 residues. J was trimmed by 3 bases and V by 6 bases; bases with no gene match: 7. Germline V CDR1 and CDR2: MDHEN, SYDVKM.

This clonotype occurred a few times. The gene calls are TRBV9 and TRBJ1-1; 8 bases are a match to TRBD1. The CDR3 length is 15 residues. The V segment lost 3 bases and the J segment 0 bases; nucleotides outside the gene matches: 4. From germline, CDR1 is SGDLS and CDR2 YYNGEE. CDR3 region: CASSGTGKLNTEAFF. The CDR3 region has the DNA TGTGCCAGCAGCGGGACAGGGAAACTGAACACTGAAGCTTTCTTT.

V is TRBV7-9 and J is TRBJ1-1; D gene ambiguous. CDR1 is SEHNR, CDR2 FQNEAQ, per germline (reference sequence). The V end was cut by 5 bases, the J end by 4 bases, with 8 bases between. This CDR3 has 12 residues. The CDR3 spells CASSPSVTEAFF. CDR3 in DNA: TGTGCCAGCAGCCCTTCTGTCACTGAAGCTTTCTTT.

This clonotype came up many times. As the CDR3 is not closed by the conserved phenylalanine or tryptophan, this likely results from a read error. The chain employs TRBV28 and TRBJ2-5; TRBD1 or TRBD2 may be the D gene (5 bases each). With 2 bases removed from V and 4 bases from J, the gap between germline ends came to 11 bases. The CDR3 runs to 14 residues. Looked up from germline, CDR1 is MDHEN and CDR2 is SYDVKM. DNA of the CDR3: TGTGCCAGCAGTTTACTCGGGGCTGTAGAGACCCAGTACCTC. This sequence encodes CASSLLGAVETQYL.

As regards this clonotype: A much larger clone lies one base from this, so it may be a read error. CDR3 loop: CASSSGLAGSKTRYF. The CDR3 coding sequence is TGTGCCAGCAGCTCCGGACTAGCGGGATCTAAGACCCGGTACTTC. This chain connects TRBV7-2 to TRBJ2-5, with 12 positions matching TRBD2. The CDR3 contains 15 residues. Germline loops: CDR1 SGHTA, CDR2 FQGNSA.

This clonotype showed up just a few times. The rearrangement joins TRBV11-2 to TRBJ2-7; 9 bases line up with TRBD2. V lost 4 bases to trimming and J lost 4 bases; unmatched junction nucleotides: 14. CDR1 is SGHAT and CDR2 is FQNNGV in the germline V gene. The CDR3 extends over 17 amino acids. CDR3 loop: CASSSPLVAGVNYEQYF. The CDR3 DNA reads as TGTGCCAGCAGCTCCCCCTTAGTAGCGGGGGTAAATTACGAGCAGTACTTC.

This clonotype is classed as medium-sized. V usage is TRBV3-1 and J usage is TRBJ2-1, with D unclear. The CDR3 length is 13 residues. V was pared by 1 base and J by 5 bases, with 6 bases between. Germline V lookup: CDR1 LGHDT, CDR2 YNNKEL (reference sequence). The CDR3 spells CASSQVRDNEQFF. CDR3 in DNA: TGTGCCAGCAGCCAAGTAAGGGACAATGAGCAGTTCTTC.

J is TRBJ2-5 and V is TRBV19, with a weak D call TRBD2 (5 bases). The CDR3 runs 13 residues. Trimming left V 4 bases short and J 4 bases short, with 10 bases between. In germline, CDR1 is LNHDA, CDR2 SQIVND (reference sequence). The CDR3 sequence is CASSRNEGETQYF. In DNA form, the CDR3 reads TGTGCCAGTAGTAGGAACGAGGGAGAGACCCAGTACTTC.

The chain carries TRBV5-5 and TRBJ2-3; 7 bases map to TRBD1. The germline V gene has CDR1 SGHKS and CDR2 YYEKEE (reference sequence). This CDR3 has 16 amino acids. The ends lost 1 base at V and 4 bases at J; junction bases unmatched: 9. In DNA form, the CDR3 reads TGTGCCAGCAGCTTGAAGTACGACAGGGAACCAGATACGCAGTATTTT. Translated: CASSLKYDREPDTQYF.